The 2 T cell receptor beta chains below all came from one sample that was sequenced in a study of Ad26.COV2.S vaccination and SARS-CoV-2 variants. Treatment of the sample: about 20 received Ad26.COV2.S at low or high dose, single or two shots; about 5 received placebo; per-sample allocation not given. Each sample was drawn 63 days after the first injection (of vaccine or placebo). The protocol was immunoSEQ multiplex PCR, while the TCRdb copy is restricted to in-frame clones and leaves out a portion. The data show fewer than 400,000 clones, 85% to 90% seen once. The sequenced sample was peripheral blood, obtained in a trial of Ad26.COV2.S vaccine versus placebo. These receptors were obtained from a person aged 18-65 years who received the Ad26.COV2.S COVID-19 vaccine or a placebo.

This chain uses TRBV3-1 (or the pseudogene TRBV3-2) with TRBJ1-5, with 8 bases lining up with TRBD1. Germline-derived CDR1 and CDR2 are LGHDT and YNNKEL (reference sequence). Losses at the gene ends were 4 bases for V and 3 bases for J; bases not matched to a gene: 5. This CDR3 contains 15 residues. Here the CDR3 DNA reads TGTGCCAGCAGCCTCGGGACAGGCGTCAATCAGCCCCAGCATTTT. This codes for CASSLGTGVNQPQHF.

This clone is a singleton in its sample. The chain links TRBV10-3 to TRBJ1-1, with D hard to call. V was trimmed by 10 bases and J by 5 bases, leaving 20 bases between them. There are 14 residues in the CDR3. Germline V gene sequence: CDR1 ENHRY, CDR2 SYGVKD. The CDR3 loop is CATIKASLGTEAFF. The CDR3 region has the DNA TGTGCCACCATCAAGGCATCATTGGGAACTGAAGCTTTCTTT.